The present T cell receptor beta chain was sequenced within a study of blood T cell repertoires in COVID-19. Study summary: The analysed material was cDNA or gDNA that came from T cells, B-cell-depleted T cells, or PBMCs.

The table came from immunoSEQ multiplex PCR; TCRdb's copy has only in-frame clones and leaves some out. The table shows some 260,000 clones, with about four fifths occurring only once. Unmatched junction bases numbered 13, after V lost 5 bases and J lost 12 bases. The CDR3 covers 14 residues. Germline CDR1 is LNHDA and CDR2 is SQIVND (reference sequence). This receptor was identified in a man of 80 years or more with acute or convalescent COVID-19. Sequenced input: peripheral blood. This chain uses TRBV19 with TRBJ2-1, with 7 positions matching TRBD2. The CDR3 loop reads CASSPQRGPPGQFF. DNA of the CDR3: TGTGCCAGTAGTCCACAGCGGGGACCGCCAGGGCAGTTCTTC.